A single sample is the source of the 6 T cell receptor beta chains below, sequenced in a study of cytomegalovirus exposure and HLA in healthy donors. Both 60 Vbeta primers and 13 Jbeta primers went into the PCR. TCRdb's copy holds only in-frame clones and misses some; the assay was immunoSEQ multiplex PCR. The data contain around 150,000 clones, roughly 79% of them singletons. The source material was PBMCs. The receptors were gathered from a middle-aged woman in good health and CMV-seronegative.

The V and J genes are TRBV5-6 and TRBJ2-2; 8 bases line up with TRBD2. J lost 5 bases, V lost 0 bases, and 0 bases had no gene match. The CDR3 loop spans 14 amino acids. Germline V lookup: CDR1 SGHDT, CDR2 YYEEEE. Written as DNA, the CDR3 is TGTGCCAGCAGCTTGGTAGCGGGGACCGGGGAGCTGTTTTTT. Protein: CASSLVAGTGELFF. The full variable domain, rest sourced from reference TRBV5-6 and TRBJ2-2, is DAGVTQSPTHLIKTRGQQVTLRCSPKSGHDTVSWYQQALGQGPQFIFQYYEEEERQRGNFPDRFSGHQFPNYSSELNVNALLLGDSALYLCASSLVAGTGELFFGEGSRLTVL.

The J gene is TRBJ2-6, the V gene TRBV30; D gene ambiguous. The ends were cut back, 4 bases at V and 4 bases at J, with 5 bases in the middle. This CDR3 contains 12 residues. CDR1 and CDR2 (germline): GTSNPN, SVGIG (reference sequence). The chain's CDR3 is CAWTRGANVLTF. The DNA for the CDR3 is TGTGCCTGGACGCGGGGGGCCAACGTCCTGACTTTC.

The chain uses TRBV9 and TRBJ2-7, with 8 nucleotides matching TRBD1. Trimming took 0 bases from V and 2 from J; bases not matched to a gene: 4. Per germline, CDR1 SGDLS and CDR2 YYNGEE. The CDR3 consists of 15 residues. CDR3 sequence: CASSVEDRATYEQYF. As DNA, the CDR3 is TGTGCCAGCAGCGTAGAGGACAGGGCAACCTACGAGCAGTACTTC.

For the CDR3, the DNA is TGTGCCAGCAGCTTGGGGGGCCCCTATGGCTACACCTTC. Encoded protein: CASSLGGPYGYTF. This chain connects TRBV5-4 to TRBJ1-2; a weak D match, TRBD1 (5 bases). Germline values: CDR1 SGHNT, CDR2 YYREEE (reference sequence). CDR3 length: 13 amino acids. V lost 0 bases to trimming and J lost 4 bases, with 7 bases between them.

This clone was seen a handful of times. The chain has TRBV5-1 and TRBJ2-1, with 9 bases that match TRBD1. Germline CDR1 is SGHRS and CDR2 is YFSETQ. V dropped 3 bases and J dropped 6; count of bases not matched to a gene: 7. This CDR3 spans 15 amino acids. CDR3 loop: CASSWGDREGNEQFF. The CDR3 DNA follows: TGCGCCAGCAGCTGGGGGGACAGGGAGGGCAATGAGCAGTTCTTC. The variable domain in full, completed from reference TRBV5-1 and TRBJ2-1, reads KAGVTQTPRYLIKTRGQQVTLSCSPISGHRSVSWYQQTPGQGLQFLFEYFSETQRNKGNFPGRFSGRQFSNSRSEMNVSTLELGDSALYLCASSWGDREGNEQFFGPGTRLTVL.

The chain recombines TRBV5-1 with TRBJ2-1, with 9 bases fitting TRBD2. Losses at the gene ends were 5 bases for V and 6 bases for J; bases not matched to a gene: 6. This CDR3 contains 14 residues. CDR1 and CDR2 (germline): SGHRS, YFSETQ. CDR3 in amino acids: CASRVSSGSNEQFF. The CDR3 DNA reads as TGCGCCAGCAGGGTGAGTAGCGGGAGCAATGAGCAGTTCTTC.